This entry lists 12 T cell receptor beta chains sequenced from one sample in a study of blood T cells in healthy people across ages. Primed by a sample-barcoded 5' primer and a J-beta primer mix, a second PCR proceeded for 7 to 11 cycles. TCRdb reprocessed the 5' RACE reads via MiXCR and lists one record per CDR3 protein. The repertoire holds 1.5 million to 2 million distinct CDR3 sequences, with more than 35% as singletons. The sequencing sample was made of blood. These receptors were obtained from a human donor in good health.

This clonotype showed up just once. V gene TRBV7-9 combines with J gene TRBJ1-4; tentative D call: TRBD1 (5 bases). Deletions cut 5 bases from V and 12 bases from J, with 13 bases between. The CDR3 sequence is 12 residues long. Germline V CDR1 and CDR2: SEHNR, FQNEAQ (reference sequence). This CDR3 reads CASSPGGSELFF. Written as DNA, the CDR3 is TGTGCCAGCAGCCCCGGGGGGTCGGAACTGTTTTTT.

This rearrangement joins TRBV11-2 to TRBJ2-5, with TRBD2 matching over 12 bases. The V gene end was trimmed by 2 bases and the J gene end by 1 base; junction bases not matched to a gene: 11. The CDR3 runs 19 residues. Germline lookup yields CDR1 SGHAT and CDR2 FQNNGV. The CDR3 nucleotides read TGTGCCAGCAGCTTACCACCTCCGACTAGCGGGGGATTCCAAGAGACCCAGTACTTC. Protein product: CASSLPPPTSGGFQETQYF.

V is TRBV6-6 and J is TRBJ1-2; D might be TRBD1 (5 bases). This CDR3 contains 15 residues. CDR1 is MNHNY, CDR2 SVGAGI, per germline (reference sequence). V gave up 5 bases and J gave up 2 bases, with 15 bases separating them. Here the CDR3 DNA reads TGTGCCAGCAGTGGTCATGGGGGAGGCAACTATGGCTACACCTTC. This codes for CASSGHGGGNYGYTF.

The chain joins TRBV10-3 to TRBJ1-1; D is uncertain. Trimming removed 5 bases at V and 3 bases at J, with 13 bases between. The CDR3 loop spans 14 amino acids. In germline, CDR1 is ENHRY, CDR2 SYGVKD. CDR3 protein: CAISSGRRDTEAFF. The CDR3 DNA is TGTGCCATCAGTTCCGGCCGGAGGGACACTGAAGCTTTCTTT.

This clonotype has just a few counts. The V call is TRBV13, the J call TRBJ2-1, with D maybe TRBD2 (5 bases). The CDR3 spans 17 residues. V shed 5 bases and J shed 4 bases, with 21 bases lying between them. The germline gives CDR1 PRHDT, CDR2 FYEKMQ (reference sequence). The CDR3, as DNA: TGTGCCAGCAGCCATGGCCTTCTGGGAAGGACTTACAATGAGCAGTTCTTC. This gives the protein CASSHGLLGRTYNEQFF.

The V gene is TRBV12-3 or TRBV12-4, the J gene TRBJ1-2; D gene ambiguous. The CDR3 has 14 amino acids. Trimming cost V 1 base and J 8 bases, with 14 bases left between them. CDR3 region: CASSLGSLRGGYTF. Written as DNA, the CDR3 is TGTGCCAGCAGTTTAGGGTCCTTACGTGGAGGCTACACCTTC.

This clonotype was seen at least ten times. V gene TRBV9 combines with J gene TRBJ2-1; D perhaps matches TRBD2 (7 bases). The CDR3 has 15 amino acids. Germline values: CDR1 SGDLS, CDR2 YYNGEE. The V end lost 4 bases, the J end lost 4 bases, and 15 bases lay between the germline ends. The CDR3 sequence: CASSPFGGPYNEQFF. The CDR3, as DNA: TGTGCCAGCAGCCCGTTCGGGGGGCCTTACAATGAGCAGTTCTTC.

This clonotype turned up a few times. V gene TRBV4-3 combines with J gene TRBJ2-5; tentative D call: TRBD1 (5 bases). The CDR3 is made up of 14 amino acids. Germline-derived CDR1 and CDR2 are LGHNA and YSLEER. The V and J ends lost 1 base and 7 bases respectively, with 13 bases between them. Here the CDR3 DNA reads TGCGCCAGCAGCCAAGGGTCAGGGTTGGCGACCCAGTACTTC. Translated: CASSQGSGLATQYF.

This clonotype was detected a few times. The chain recombines TRBV10-3 with TRBJ1-1; D is undetermined. CDR1 ENHRY and CDR2 SYGVKD come from the germline V gene. V lost 5 bases to trimming and J lost 1 base, with 8 bases between them. CDR3 size: 13 residues. The CDR3 loop reads CAISNVWNTEAFF. The CDR3 DNA reads as TGTGCCATCAGTAATGTATGGAACACTGAAGCTTTCTTT.

The rearrangement joins TRBV11-2 to TRBJ1-1; 7 bases map to TRBD1. This CDR3 is 13 amino acids long. Losses at the gene ends were 5 bases for V and 5 bases for J; bases not matched to a gene: 5. Germline V lookup: CDR1 SGHAT, CDR2 FQNNGV. The CDR3 DNA reads TGTGCCAGCAGCCGACAACAGGGGACTGAAGCTTTCTTT. This sequence encodes CASSRQQGTEAFF.

The genes are TRBV4-2 and TRBJ2-7; D gene ambiguous. Germline V gives CDR1 LGHNA, CDR2 YNFKEQ. This CDR3 is built from 13 residues. Trimming removed 2 bases from V and 4 bases from J, with 9 bases in between. CDR3 in amino acids: CASSQRIGYEQYF. The CDR3 DNA follows: TGTGCCAGCAGCCAACGAATCGGGTACGAGCAGTACTTC.

The rearrangement joins TRBV12-5 to TRBJ2-1; D is tentatively TRBD1 or TRBD2 (6 bases each). The CDR3 is 15 amino acids. The V gene lost 6 bases and the J gene lost 3 bases, with 15 bases spanning the gap. CDR1 is LGHNT and CDR2 is FRNRAP in the germline V gene. CDR3: CASGQQGLGYNEQFF. The DNA for the CDR3 is TGTGCTAGTGGCCAACAGGGACTTGGCTACAATGAGCAGTTCTTC. The entire variable domain, with the rest obtained from reference TRBV12-5 and TRBJ2-1, is as follows: DARVTQTPRHKVTEMGQEVTMRCQPILGHNTVFWYRQTMMQGLELLAYFRNRAPLDDSGMPKDRFSAEMPDATLATLKIQPSEPRDSAVYFCASGQQGLGYNEQFFGPGTRLTVL.